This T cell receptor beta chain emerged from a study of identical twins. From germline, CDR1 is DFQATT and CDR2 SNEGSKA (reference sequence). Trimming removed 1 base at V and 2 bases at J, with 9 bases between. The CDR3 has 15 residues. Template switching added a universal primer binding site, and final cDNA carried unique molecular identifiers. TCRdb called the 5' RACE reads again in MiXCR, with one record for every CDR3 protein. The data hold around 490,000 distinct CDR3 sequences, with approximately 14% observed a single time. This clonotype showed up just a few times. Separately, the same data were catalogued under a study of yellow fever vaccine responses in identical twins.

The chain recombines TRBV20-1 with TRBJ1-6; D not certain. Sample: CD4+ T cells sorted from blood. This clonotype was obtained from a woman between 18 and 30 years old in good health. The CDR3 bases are TGCAGTGCTAGAGCGGAAGGGACCTATAATTCACCCCTCCACTTT. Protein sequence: CSARAEGTYNSPLHF.